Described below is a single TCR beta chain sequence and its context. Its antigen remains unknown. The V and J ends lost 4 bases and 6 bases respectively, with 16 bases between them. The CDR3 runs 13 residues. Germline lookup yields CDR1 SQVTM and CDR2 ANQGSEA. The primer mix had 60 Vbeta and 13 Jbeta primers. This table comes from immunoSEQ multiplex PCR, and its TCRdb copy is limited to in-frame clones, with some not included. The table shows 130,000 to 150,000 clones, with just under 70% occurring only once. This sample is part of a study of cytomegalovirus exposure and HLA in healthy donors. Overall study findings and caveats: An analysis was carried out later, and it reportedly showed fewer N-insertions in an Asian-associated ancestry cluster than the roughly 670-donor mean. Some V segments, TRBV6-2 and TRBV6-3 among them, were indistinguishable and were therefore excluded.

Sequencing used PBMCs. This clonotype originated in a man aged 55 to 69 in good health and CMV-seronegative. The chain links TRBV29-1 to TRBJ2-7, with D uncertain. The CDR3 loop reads CSVVRGFLGEQYF. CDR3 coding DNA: TGCAGCGTTGTTCGAGGTTTTCTGGGCGAGCAGTACTTC.